This TCR beta chain emerged from a study of vaccination effects on CD4 cells after COVID-19. Study outcomes and limitations: Substantial clonal contraction characterized both infection- and vaccine-induced clones late after vaccination. Cross-reaction with common cold coronaviruses was seen in only 1 of 255 vaccine-induced clones from healthy vaccinees. Few convalescent patients, and no early post-infection timepoints, were available to the study.

Following culture for under 12 days, CD4+ T cells were isolated. Vaccine administered to participants consisted of two doses of either BNT162b2 or mRNA-1273. Half of the medium was exchanged for IL-2 medium on both days 3 and 7. With respect to this clone: Its target is not known.

Assay: immunoSEQ multiplex PCR; the TCRdb copy retains only in-frame clones and omits some. The sample has 50,000 to 60,000 clones; less than 80% are singletons. This TCR was sampled from a human donor who received a COVID-19 vaccine. Sequenced material: CD4+ T cells from PBMCs cultured without peptide, taken after COVID-19 vaccination.

DNA of the CDR3: TGTGCCAGCAGTGAAGTGGCCAGGGGCGCCTACGAGCAGTACTTC. Its protein is CASSEVARGAYEQYF. V is TRBV6-1 and J is TRBJ2-7, with D perhaps matching TRBD1 (6 bases). Germline lookup yields CDR1 MNHNS and CDR2 SASEGT. This CDR3 is 15 amino acids long. With 1 base removed from V and 2 bases from J, the gap between germline ends came to 12 bases.